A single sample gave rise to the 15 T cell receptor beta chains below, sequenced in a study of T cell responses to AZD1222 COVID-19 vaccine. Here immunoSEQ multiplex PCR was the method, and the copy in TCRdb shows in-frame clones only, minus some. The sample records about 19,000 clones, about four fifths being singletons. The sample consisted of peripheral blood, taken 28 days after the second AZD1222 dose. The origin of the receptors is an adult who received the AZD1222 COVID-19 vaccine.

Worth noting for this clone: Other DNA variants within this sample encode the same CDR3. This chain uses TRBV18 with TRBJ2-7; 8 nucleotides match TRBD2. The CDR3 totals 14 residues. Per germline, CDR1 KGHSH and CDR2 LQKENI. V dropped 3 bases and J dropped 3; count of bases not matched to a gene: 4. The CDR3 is CASSPGLVSYEQYF. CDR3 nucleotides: TGTGCCAGCTCACCGGGACTAGTGAGCTACGAGCAGTACTTC.

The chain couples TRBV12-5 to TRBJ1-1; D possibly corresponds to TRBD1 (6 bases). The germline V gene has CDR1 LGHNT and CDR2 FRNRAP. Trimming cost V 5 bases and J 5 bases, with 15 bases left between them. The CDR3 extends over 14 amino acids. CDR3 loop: CASGQDRGRTEAFF. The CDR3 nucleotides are TGTGCTAGTGGTCAGGATAGGGGGAGGACTGAAGCTTTCTTT.

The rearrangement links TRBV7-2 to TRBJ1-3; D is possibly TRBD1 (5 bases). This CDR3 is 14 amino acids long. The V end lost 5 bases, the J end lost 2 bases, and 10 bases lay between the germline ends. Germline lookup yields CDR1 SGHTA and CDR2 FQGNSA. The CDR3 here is CASSQQAPGNTIYF. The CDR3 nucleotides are TGTGCCAGCAGCCAACAGGCCCCTGGAAACACCATATATTTT.

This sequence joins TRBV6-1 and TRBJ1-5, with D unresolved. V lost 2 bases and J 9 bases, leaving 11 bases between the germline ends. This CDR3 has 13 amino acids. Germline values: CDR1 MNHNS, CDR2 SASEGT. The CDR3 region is CASSESNNRPQHF. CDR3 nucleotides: TGTGCCAGCAGTGAATCTAATAACCGGCCCCAGCATTTT.

The CDR3: CASRSGAPSEAFF. The CDR3 DNA follows: TGTGCCAGCCGCTCGGGGGCCCCCTCTGAAGCTTTCTTT. The V and J genes are TRBV5-5 and TRBJ1-1, with D perhaps TRBD1 (6 bases). The V gene lost 7 bases and the J gene lost 6 bases, with 16 bases spanning the gap. CDR1 SGHKS and CDR2 YYEKEE come from the germline V gene (reference sequence). The CDR3 sequence is 13 residues long.

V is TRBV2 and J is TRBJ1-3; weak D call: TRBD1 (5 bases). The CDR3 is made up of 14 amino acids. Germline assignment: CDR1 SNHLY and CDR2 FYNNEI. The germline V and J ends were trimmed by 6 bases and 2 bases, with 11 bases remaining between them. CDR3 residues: CASRGRGAGNTIYF. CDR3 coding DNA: TGTGCCAGCAGGGGTCGGGGGGCTGGAAACACCATATATTTT. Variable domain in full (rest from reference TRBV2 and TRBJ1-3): EPEVTQTPSHQVTQMGQEVILRCVPISNHLYFYWYRQILGQKVEFLVSFYNNEISEKSEIFDDQFSVERPDGSNFTLKIRSTKLEDSAMYFCASRGRGAGNTIYFGEGSWLTVV.

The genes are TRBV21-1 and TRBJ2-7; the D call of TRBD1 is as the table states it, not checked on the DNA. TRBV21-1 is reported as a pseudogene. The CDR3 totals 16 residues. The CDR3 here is CASSKPGGTGPYEQYF. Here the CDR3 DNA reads TGTGCCAGCAGCAAACCCGGAGGGACAGGGCCCTACGAGCAGTACTTC.

The CDR3 is CATSDPNEETQYF. In DNA, the CDR3 is TGTGCCACCAGTGATCCTAATGAAGAGACCCAGTACTTC. The genes are TRBV24-1 and TRBJ2-5; D unresolved. Germline CDR1 and CDR2: KGHDR and SFDVKD. This CDR3 spans 13 amino acids. V was cut by 3 bases and J by 3 bases, with 7 bases left in between.

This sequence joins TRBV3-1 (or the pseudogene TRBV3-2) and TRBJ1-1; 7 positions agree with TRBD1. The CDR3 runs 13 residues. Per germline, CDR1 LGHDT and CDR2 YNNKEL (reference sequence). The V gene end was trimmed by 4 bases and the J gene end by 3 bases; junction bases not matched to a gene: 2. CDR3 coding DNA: TGTGCCAGCAGCCTCACAGGGGACACTGAAGCTTTCTTT. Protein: CASSLTGDTEAFF.

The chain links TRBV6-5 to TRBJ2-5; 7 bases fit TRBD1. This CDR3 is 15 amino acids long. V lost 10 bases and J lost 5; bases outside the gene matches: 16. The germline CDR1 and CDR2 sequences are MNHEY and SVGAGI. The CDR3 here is CATYTAHRGGETQYF. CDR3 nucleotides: TGTGCCACCTACACAGCTCACAGGGGCGGTGAGACCCAGTACTTC.

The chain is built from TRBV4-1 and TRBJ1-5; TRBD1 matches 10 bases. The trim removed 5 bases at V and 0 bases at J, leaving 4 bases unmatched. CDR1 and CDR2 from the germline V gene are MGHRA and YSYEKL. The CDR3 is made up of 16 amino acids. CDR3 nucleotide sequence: TGCGCCAGCAGCGCAGGACAGGGGGATAGCAATCAGCCCCAGCATTTT. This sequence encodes CASSAGQGDSNQPQHF.

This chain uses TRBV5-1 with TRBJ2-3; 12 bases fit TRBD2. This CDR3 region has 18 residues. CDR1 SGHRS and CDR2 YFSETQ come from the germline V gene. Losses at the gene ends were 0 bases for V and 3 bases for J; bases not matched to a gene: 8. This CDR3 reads CASSLELAGGTETDTQYF. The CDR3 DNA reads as TGCGCCAGCAGCTTGGAACTAGCGGGGGGCACGGAAACAGATACGCAGTATTTT.

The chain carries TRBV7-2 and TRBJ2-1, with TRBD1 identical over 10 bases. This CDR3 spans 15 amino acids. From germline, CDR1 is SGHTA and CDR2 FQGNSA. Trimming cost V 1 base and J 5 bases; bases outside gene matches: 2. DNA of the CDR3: TGTGCCAGCAGCTTAGGACAGGGGGCTCACAATGAGCAGTTCTTC. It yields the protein CASSLGQGAHNEQFF.

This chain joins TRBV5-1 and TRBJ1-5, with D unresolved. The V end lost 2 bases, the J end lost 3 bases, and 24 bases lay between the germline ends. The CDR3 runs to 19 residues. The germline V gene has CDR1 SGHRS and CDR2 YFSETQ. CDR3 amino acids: CASSFPSQGGKRNNQPQHF. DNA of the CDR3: TGCGCCAGCAGCTTTCCCTCCCAAGGCGGAAAGCGGAACAATCAGCCCCAGCATTTT.

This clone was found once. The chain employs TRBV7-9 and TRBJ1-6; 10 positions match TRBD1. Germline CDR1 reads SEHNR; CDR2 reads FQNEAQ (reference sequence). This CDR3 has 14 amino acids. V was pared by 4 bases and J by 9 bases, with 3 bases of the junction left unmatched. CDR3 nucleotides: TGTGCCAGCAGCTCGGGACAGGGGAGTTCACCCCTCCACTTT. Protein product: CASSSGQGSSPLHF.